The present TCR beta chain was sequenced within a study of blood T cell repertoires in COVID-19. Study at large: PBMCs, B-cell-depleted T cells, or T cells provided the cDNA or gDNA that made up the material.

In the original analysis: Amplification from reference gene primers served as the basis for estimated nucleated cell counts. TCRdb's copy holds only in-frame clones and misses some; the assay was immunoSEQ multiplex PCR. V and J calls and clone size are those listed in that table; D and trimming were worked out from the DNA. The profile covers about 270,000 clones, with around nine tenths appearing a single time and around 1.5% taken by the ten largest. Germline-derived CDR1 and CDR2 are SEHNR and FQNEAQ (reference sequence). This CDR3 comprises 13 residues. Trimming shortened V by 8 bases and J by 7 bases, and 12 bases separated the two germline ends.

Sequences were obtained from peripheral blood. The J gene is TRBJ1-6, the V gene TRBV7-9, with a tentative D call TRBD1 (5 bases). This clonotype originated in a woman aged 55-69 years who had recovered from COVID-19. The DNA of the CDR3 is TGTGCCAGCGGGGCGCAGAGCAATTCACCCCTCCACTTT. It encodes CASGAQSNSPLHF.